This TCR beta chain was recovered during a study of blood T cell repertoires in COVID-19. Study at large: COVID-19 samples, acute and convalescent, were from the United States, Italy and Spain. The cDNA or gDNA used as material had been derived from T cells, B-cell-depleted T cells, or PBMCs.

In the original analysis: The assay estimated nucleated cells by amplifying reference gene primers. The assay was immunoSEQ multiplex PCR, and TCRdb's table has in-frame clones only and misses some. V, J and clone size derive from that table, while D and trimming were established from the DNA sequence. The profile shows roughly 100,000 clones, 89% of them singletons. This clone was seen only once. The V and J ends lost 3 bases and 2 bases, in that order; junction bases with no gene match: 7. Germline CDR1 and CDR2: KGHSH and LQKENI. The CDR3 length is 15 residues. The sample comprised peripheral blood. This chain links TRBV18 with TRBJ2-7, with 7 bases lining up with TRBD1. The TCR was taken from a woman older than 75 in a cohort sampled during active COVID-19. This chain's CDR3 is CASSPQTGTAYEQYF. The CDR3 coding sequence is TGTGCCAGCTCACCCCAGACCGGGACAGCCTACGAGCAGTACTTC.